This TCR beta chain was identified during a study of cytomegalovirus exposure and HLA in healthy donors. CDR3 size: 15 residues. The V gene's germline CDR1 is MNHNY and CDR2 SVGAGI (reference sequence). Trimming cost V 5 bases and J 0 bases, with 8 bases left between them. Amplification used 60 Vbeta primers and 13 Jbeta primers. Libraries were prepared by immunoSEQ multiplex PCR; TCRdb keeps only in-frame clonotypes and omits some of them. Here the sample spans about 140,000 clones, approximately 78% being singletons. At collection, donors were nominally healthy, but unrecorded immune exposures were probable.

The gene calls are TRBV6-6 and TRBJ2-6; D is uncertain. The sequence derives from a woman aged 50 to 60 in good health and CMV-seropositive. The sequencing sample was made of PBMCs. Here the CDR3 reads CASSPDISGANVLTF. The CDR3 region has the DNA TGTGCCAGCAGTCCCGACATCTCTGGGGCCAACGTCCTGACTTTC.